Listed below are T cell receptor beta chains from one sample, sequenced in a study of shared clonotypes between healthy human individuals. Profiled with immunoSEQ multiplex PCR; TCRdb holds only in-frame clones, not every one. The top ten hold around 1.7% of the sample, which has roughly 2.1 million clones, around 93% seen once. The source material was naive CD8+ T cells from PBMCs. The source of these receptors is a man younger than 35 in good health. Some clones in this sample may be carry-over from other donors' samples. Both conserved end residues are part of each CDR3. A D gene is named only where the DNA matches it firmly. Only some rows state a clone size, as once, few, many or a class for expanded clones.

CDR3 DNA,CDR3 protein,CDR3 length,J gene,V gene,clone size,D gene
TGTGCCAGTAGCCTGGCTAGCGGGGGCGAGCAGTACTTC,CASSLASGGEQYF,13,TRBJ2-7,TRBV19,NA,TRBD2
TGTGCCCACGGGTTTATCGGAGGGGAGACCCAGTACTTC,CAHGFIGGETQYF,13,TRBJ2-5,TRBV28,NA,NA
TGTGCCAGCAGCGGGGACAGGGGCACTGAGCAGTTCTTC,CASSGDRGTEQFF,13,TRBJ2-1,TRBV7-6,NA,TRBD1
TGCAGCGTTGAAGGAGCGGTACGCAGGAGGTACAATGAGCAGTTCTTC,CSVEGAVRRRYNEQFF,16,TRBJ2-1,TRBV29-1,NA,NA
TGCGCCAGTAGACCCGGGACTGACGGGGAGCTGTTTTTT,CASRPGTDGELFF,13,TRBJ2-2,TRBV10-2,NA,NA
TGTGCCAGTAGTATGACTAGCGGAGAAACCTACGAGCAGTACTTC,CASSMTSGETYEQYF,15,TRBJ2-7,TRBV19,NA,TRBD2
TGTGCCAGCAGCCAAACCCGGGACAACTCCTACGAGCAGTACTTC,CASSQTRDNSYEQYF,15,TRBJ2-7,TRBV14,NA,NA
TGTGCCAGCCGGGACAGGGAAAGGGAGCCCCAGCATTTT,CASRDREREPQHF,13,TRBJ1-5,TRBV28,few,TRBD1
TGCAGCGTTGAGTGGTCCAGCGGGAGAACCTACGAGCAGTACTTC,CSVEWSSGRTYEQYF,15,TRBJ2-7,TRBV29-1,NA,TRBD2
TGCGCCAGCAGGACAGGGTACAGCACCGGGGAGCTGTTTTTT,CASRTGYSTGELFF,14,TRBJ2-2,TRBV10-2,NA,TRBD1
TGTGCCAGCAGCGGAGGGACAGCCCCCTCTGGGGCCAACGTCCTGACTTTC,CASSGGTAPSGANVLTF,17,TRBJ2-6,TRBV9,NA,TRBD1
TGTGCCAGCAGCTTGGGACAGGACAAAGAGACCCAGTACTTC,CASSLGQDKETQYF,14,TRBJ2-5,TRBV5-6,NA,NA
TGTGCCATCAGTGACAGGGCCATGTACGAGCAGTACTTC,CAISDRAMYEQYF,13,TRBJ2-7,TRBV10-3,NA,NA
TGCGCCAGCAGCTTAGGACGGGAATTGGATACGCAGTATTTT,CASSLGRELDTQYF,14,TRBJ2-3,TRBV5-1,NA,NA
TGTGCCAGCAGCTTGGTGGACAACTACGAGCAGTACTTC,CASSLVDNYEQYF,13,TRBJ2-7,TRBV5-4,NA,NA
TGTGCCAGCAGCTTAGCCATCTCTAGGGAAAAACTGTTTTTT,CASSLAISREKLFF,14,TRBJ1-4,TRBV13,NA,NA
TGTGCCAGCAGCTTAAGCATCGTTACATACAATGAGCAGTTCTTC,CASSLSIVTYNEQFF,15,TRBJ2-1,TRBV7-8,NA,NA
TGCGCCAGCAGCTTGGGCTCCGATACATACGAGCAGTACTTC,CASSLGSDTYEQYF,14,TRBJ2-7,TRBV5-1,NA,NA
TGTGCCATCAGGGGGACCCTGAACACTGAAGCTTTCTTT,CAIRGTLNTEAFF,13,TRBJ1-1,TRBV10-3,NA,NA
TGCGCCAGCAGCCAACAGGCCCGCAATCAGCCCCAGCATTTT,CASSQQARNQPQHF,14,TRBJ1-5,TRBV4-1,NA,NA
TGTGCCAGCAGCTTACTAGCGGGTCCCTACAATGAGCAGTTCTTC,CASSLLAGPYNEQFF,15,TRBJ2-1,TRBV7-8,NA,TRBD2
TGTGCCAGTAGTCTGTACAGGGGTGTCAATGAAAAACTGTTTTTT,CASSLYRGVNEKLFF,15,TRBJ1-4,TRBV19,NA,TRBD1
TGTGCCAGCAGTCAACTGGGGGTCCGCGAGCAGTACTTC,CASSQLGVREQYF,13,TRBJ2-7,TRBV19,NA,NA
TGTGCCAGCAGCCCCGAACAGGGGGCGGGCTATGGCTACACCTTC,CASSPEQGAGYGYTF,15,TRBJ1-2,TRBV7-3,NA,TRBD1
TGCGCCAGCAGCCATCCCCTCGGGGGCTCCAACACCGGGGAGCTGTTTTTT,CASSHPLGGSNTGELFF,17,TRBJ2-2,TRBV4-1,NA,NA
TGTGCCAGCAGTTTAACCCTGGGACTAGCTGTCTGGGAGCAGTTCTTC,CASSLTLGLAVWEQFF,16,TRBJ2-1,TRBV27,NA,TRBD2
TGTGCCAGCAGTCCCAACAGGGCTGGAAACACTGAAGCTTTCTTT,CASSPNRAGNTEAFF,15,TRBJ1-1,TRBV28,NA,NA
TGTGCCAGCAGTTTATCCGCTAGCCCAGATACGCAGTATTTT,CASSLSASPDTQYF,14,TRBJ2-3,TRBV27,NA,NA
TGTGCCAGTAGTATATGGGCGGGAGGTTACAATGAGCAGTTCTTC,CASSIWAGGYNEQFF,15,TRBJ2-1,TRBV19,NA,TRBD2